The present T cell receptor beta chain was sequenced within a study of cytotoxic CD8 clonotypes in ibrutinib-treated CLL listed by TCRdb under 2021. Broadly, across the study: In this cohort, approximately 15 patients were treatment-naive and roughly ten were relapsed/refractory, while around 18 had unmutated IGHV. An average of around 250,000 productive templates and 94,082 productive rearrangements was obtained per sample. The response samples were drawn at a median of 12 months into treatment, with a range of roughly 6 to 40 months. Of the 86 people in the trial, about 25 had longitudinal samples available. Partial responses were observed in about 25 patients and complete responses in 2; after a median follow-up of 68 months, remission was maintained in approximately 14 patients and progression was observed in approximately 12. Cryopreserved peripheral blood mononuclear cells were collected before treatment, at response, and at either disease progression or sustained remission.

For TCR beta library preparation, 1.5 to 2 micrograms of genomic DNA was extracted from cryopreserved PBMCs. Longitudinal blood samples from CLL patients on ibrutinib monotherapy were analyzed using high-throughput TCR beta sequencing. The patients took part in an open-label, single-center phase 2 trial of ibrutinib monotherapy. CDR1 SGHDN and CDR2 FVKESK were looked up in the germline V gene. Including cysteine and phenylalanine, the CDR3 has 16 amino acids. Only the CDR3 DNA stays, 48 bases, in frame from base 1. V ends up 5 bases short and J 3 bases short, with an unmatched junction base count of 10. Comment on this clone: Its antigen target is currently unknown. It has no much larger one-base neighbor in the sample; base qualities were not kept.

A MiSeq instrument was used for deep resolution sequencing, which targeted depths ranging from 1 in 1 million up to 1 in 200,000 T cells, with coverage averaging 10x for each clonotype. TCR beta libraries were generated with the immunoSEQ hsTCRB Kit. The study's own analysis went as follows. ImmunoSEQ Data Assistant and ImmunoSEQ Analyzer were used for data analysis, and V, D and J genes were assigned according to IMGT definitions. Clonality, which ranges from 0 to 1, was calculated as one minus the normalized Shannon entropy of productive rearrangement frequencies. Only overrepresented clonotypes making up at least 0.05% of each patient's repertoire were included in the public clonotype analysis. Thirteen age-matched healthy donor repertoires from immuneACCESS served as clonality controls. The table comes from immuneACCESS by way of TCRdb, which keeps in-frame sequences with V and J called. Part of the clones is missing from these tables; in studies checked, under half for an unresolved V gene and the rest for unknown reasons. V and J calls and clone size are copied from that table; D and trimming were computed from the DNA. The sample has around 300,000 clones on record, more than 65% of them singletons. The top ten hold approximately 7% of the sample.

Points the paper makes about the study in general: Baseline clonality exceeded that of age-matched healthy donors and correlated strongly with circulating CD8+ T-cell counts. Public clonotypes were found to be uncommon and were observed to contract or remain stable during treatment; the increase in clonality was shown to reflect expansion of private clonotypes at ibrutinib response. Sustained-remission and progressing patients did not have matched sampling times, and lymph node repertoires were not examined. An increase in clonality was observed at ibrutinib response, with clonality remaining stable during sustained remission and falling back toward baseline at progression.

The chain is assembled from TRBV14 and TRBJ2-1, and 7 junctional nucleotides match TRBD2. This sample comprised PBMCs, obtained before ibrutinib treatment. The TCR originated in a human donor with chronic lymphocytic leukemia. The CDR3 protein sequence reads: CASSFKLASGYNEQFF. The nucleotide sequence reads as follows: TGTGCCAGCAGCTTCAAACTAGCGTCGGGCTACAATGAGCAGTTCTTC.